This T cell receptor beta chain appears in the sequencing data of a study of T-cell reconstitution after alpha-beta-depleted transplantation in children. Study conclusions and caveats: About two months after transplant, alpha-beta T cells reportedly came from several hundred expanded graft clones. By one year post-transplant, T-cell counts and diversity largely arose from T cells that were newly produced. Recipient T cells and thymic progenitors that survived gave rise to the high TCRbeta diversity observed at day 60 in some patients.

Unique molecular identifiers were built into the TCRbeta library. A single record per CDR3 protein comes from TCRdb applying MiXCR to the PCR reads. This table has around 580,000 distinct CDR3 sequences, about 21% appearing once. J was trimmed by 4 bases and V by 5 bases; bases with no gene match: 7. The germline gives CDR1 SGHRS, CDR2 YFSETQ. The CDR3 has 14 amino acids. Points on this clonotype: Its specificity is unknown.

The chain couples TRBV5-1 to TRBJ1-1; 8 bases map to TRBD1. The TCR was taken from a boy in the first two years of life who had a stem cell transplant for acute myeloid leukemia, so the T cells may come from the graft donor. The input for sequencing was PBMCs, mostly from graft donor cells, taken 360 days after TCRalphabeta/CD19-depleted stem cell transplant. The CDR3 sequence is CASSPIDRGTEAFF. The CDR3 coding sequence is TGCGCCAGCAGTCCAATCGACAGGGGCACTGAAGCTTTCTTT. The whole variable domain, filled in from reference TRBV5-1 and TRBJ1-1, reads KAGVTQTPRYLIKTRGQQVTLSCSPISGHRSVSWYQQTPGQGLQFLFEYFSETQRNKGNFPGRFSGRQFSNSRSEMNVSTLELGDSALYLCASSPIDRGTEAFFGQGTRLTVV.